This T cell receptor (beta chain) was identified during a study of blood T cell repertoires in COVID-19. Study-wide background: Both acute and convalescent COVID-19 samples were obtained from the United States, Italy and Spain.

Participant ages covered about 18 to 100 years across about 22 US areas. What the recovered Cohort 3 donors had was two negative PCRs, clearance, or symptom resolution. In the study's own analysis: Amplification of reference gene primers was used by the study to estimate nucleated cell counts. Generated by immunoSEQ multiplex PCR, the TCRdb table keeps only in-frame clones and is missing some. V, J and clone size were drawn from that table, and D and trimming were deduced from the DNA. In the table there are more than 300,000 clones, about nine tenths of which are singletons. The length of the CDR3 is 15 residues. Trimming removed 5 bases from V and 8 bases from J; junction bases left unmatched: 9. Germline V gene sequence: CDR1 SGHTA, CDR2 FQGNSA.

The rearrangement uses TRBV7-2 and TRBJ1-2; 12 bases fit TRBD1. Sequencing was done on a sample of PBMCs or T cells enriched from blood (not recorded which). The receptor comes from a woman under 30 who had recovered from COVID-19. This CDR3 reads CASSPPGQGARGYTF. The CDR3 region has the DNA TGTGCCAGCAGCCCCCCGGGACAGGGGGCGCGAGGCTACACCTTC.